The 8 T cell receptor beta chains listed next were all sequenced from one sample in a study of Ad26.COV2.S vaccination and SARS-CoV-2 variants. Repertoires were generated with immunoSEQ multiplex PCR, while TCRdb's copy carries only in-frame clones and drops some. The data show 75,000 to 100,000 clones, approximately 77% seen once. Specimen: peripheral blood, collected after recovery from COVID-19. The receptors were sampled from a human donor who had recovered from COVID-19.

This chain links TRBV19 with TRBJ1-2; 12 nucleotides agree with TRBD1. This CDR3 has 14 amino acids. V lost 11 bases, J lost 0 bases, and 4 bases stayed unmatched. Germline CDR1 reads LNHDA; CDR2 reads SQIVND (reference sequence). CDR3 coding DNA: TGTGCCGTAGGGACAGGGGGCCCTAACTATGGCTACACCTTC. It encodes CAVGTGGPNYGYTF.

The chain links TRBV5-5 to TRBJ1-5; 7 bases match TRBD1. Germline V gene data show CDR1 as SGHKS and CDR2 as YYEKEE (reference sequence). This CDR3 is built from 14 residues. The junction had 1 base not matched to a gene; V was cut back by 0 bases and J by 4 bases. This chain's CDR3 is CASSLAGGNQPQHF. DNA for the CDR3: TGTGCCAGCAGCTTGGCAGGGGGGAATCAGCCCCAGCATTTT. Combining the CDR3 with reference TRBV5-5 and TRBJ1-5 gives the whole variable domain DAGVTQSPTHLIKTRGQQVTLRCSPISGHKSVSWYQQVLGQGPQFIFQYYEKEERGRGNFPDRFSARQFPNYSSELNVNALLLGDSALYLCASSLAGGNQPQHFGDGTRLSIL.

This clone was seen once. The V gene is TRBV28, the J gene TRBJ2-7; no definite D call. CDR1 is MDHEN and CDR2 is SYDVKM in the germline V gene. This CDR3 spans 15 amino acids. The V and J ends lost 6 bases and 5 bases respectively, with 20 bases between them. Here the CDR3 DNA reads TGTGCCAGCAGCACATATGGCCTAGGGAACGACGAGCAGTACTTC. Amino acid sequence: CASSTYGLGNDEQYF. Using reference TRBV28 and TRBJ2-7 for the parts outside the CDR3, the full variable domain is DVKVTQSSRYLVKRTGEKVFLECVQDMDHENMFWYRQDPGLGLRLIYFSYDVKMKEKGDIPEGYSVSREKKERFSLILESASTNQTSMYLCASSTYGLGNDEQYFGPGTRLTVT.

This rearrangement joins TRBV6-5 to TRBJ1-2, with D possibly matching TRBD1 (6 bases). V gave up 2 bases and J gave up 2 bases, with 15 bases separating them. The CDR3 extends over 16 amino acids. Germline CDR1 MNHEY, CDR2 SVGAGI. This CDR3 is CASSYQPAGVNYGYTF. CDR3 bases: TGTGCCAGCAGTTACCAACCGGCAGGGGTCAACTATGGCTACACCTTC.

The V call is TRBV7-9, the J call TRBJ1-1, with 10 bases aligning to TRBD1. The CDR3 extends over 15 amino acids. Germline loops: CDR1 SEHNR, CDR2 FQNEAQ (reference sequence). With 6 bases clipped from V and 0 bases from J, the junction kept 4 bases outside the gene matches. This chain's CDR3 is CASREGTGVNTEAFF. CDR3 sequence (DNA): TGTGCCAGCAGAGAAGGGACAGGGGTGAACACTGAAGCTTTCTTT. The whole variable domain, remainder taken from reference TRBV7-9 and TRBJ1-1, is DTGVSQNPRHKITKRGQNVTFRCDPISEHNRLYWYRQTLGQGPEFLTYFQNEAQLEKSRLLSDRFSAERPKGSFSTLEIQRTEQGDSAMYLCASREGTGVNTEAFFGQGTRLTVV.

The chain uses TRBV27 and TRBJ2-7; D possibly corresponds to TRBD2 (6 bases). The germline V gene encodes CDR1 MNHEY and CDR2 SMNVEV (reference sequence). The V end was cut by 8 bases, the J end by 3 bases, with 26 bases between. The CDR3 runs to 17 residues. The CDR3 sequence is CASVSRREGGPYYEQYF. CDR3 DNA sequence: TGTGCCAGCGTAAGTAGGAGGGAAGGAGGACCCTACTACGAGCAGTACTTC.

The chain carries TRBV20-1 and TRBJ1-5, with D possibly being TRBD1 (6 bases). The ends were cut back, 3 bases at V and 1 base at J, with 19 bases in the middle. Germline assignment: CDR1 DFQATT and CDR2 SNEGSKA (reference sequence). CDR3 size: 17 residues. The DNA of the CDR3 is TGCAGTGCTAGTGGTCGGCGCGGGGGCTGGAGCAATCAGCCCCAGCATTTT. Encoded protein: CSASGRRGGWSNQPQHF.

The CDR3: CASSLWGTYNSPLHF. The CDR3 region has the DNA TGTGCCAGCAGCTTGTGGGGAACCTATAATTCACCCCTCCACTTT. The rearrangement links TRBV5-6 to TRBJ1-6; D gene ambiguous. This CDR3 spans 15 amino acids. Germline lookup yields CDR1 SGHDT and CDR2 YYEEEE. V was clipped by 1 base and J by 2 bases, with 7 bases between them.